The 20 T cell receptor beta chains reported below all come from one sample, sequenced in a study of T cells in tuberculosis. TCRdb keeps only in-frame clones here, not all; method: immunoSEQ multiplex PCR. The data show tens of thousands of clones, about 97% seen once. The sequencing sample was made of PBMCs. These receptors came from a donor under 30 with latent tuberculosis or without tuberculosis infection.

The V call is TRBV30, the J call TRBJ2-7; 7 bases map to TRBD1. V was clipped by 1 base and J by 3 bases; unmatched bases: 3. CDR1 is GTSNPN, CDR2 SVGIG, per germline (reference sequence). This CDR3 contains 13 residues. This chain's CDR3 is CAWSADRLYEQYF. The DNA of the CDR3 is TGTGCCTGGAGTGCGGACAGGCTCTACGAGCAGTACTTC.

The chain is built from TRBV6-5 and TRBJ2-7, with TRBD1 matching 10 bases. The length of the CDR3 is 16 residues. J was trimmed by 3 bases and V by 2 bases; bases with no gene match: 7. Germline V gives CDR1 MNHEY, CDR2 SVGAGI. CDR3 in DNA: TGTGCCAGCAGTTACGATAGGACAGGGGGACTCTACGAGCAGTACTTC. This translates into CASSYDRTGGLYEQYF.

The rearrangement joins TRBV6-1 to TRBJ1-4, with 8 nucleotides matching TRBD1. CDR1 and CDR2 (germline): MNHNS, SASEGT. The CDR3 runs 13 residues. The V segment lost 8 bases and the J segment 4 bases; nucleotides outside the gene matches: 3. CDR3 amino acids: CASDRGGNEKLFF. In nucleotides, the CDR3 is TGTGCCAGCGACAGGGGAGGTAATGAAAAACTGTTTTTT.

V gene TRBV28 combines with J gene TRBJ2-7, with D perhaps matching TRBD1 (6 bases). Germline V gives CDR1 MDHEN, CDR2 SYDVKM. V lost 5 bases, J lost 7 bases, and 21 bases lay in between. The CDR3 has 15 amino acids. The CDR3 sequence: CASSGERGLQGEQYF. For the CDR3, the DNA is TGTGCCAGCAGTGGGGAAAGGGGGTTGCAGGGTGAGCAGTACTTC.

The rearrangement joins TRBV6-1 to TRBJ1-1, with TRBD1 as a possible D gene (5 bases). V was trimmed by 3 bases and J by 4 bases, leaving 6 bases between them. CDR3 length equals 12 residues. The germline gives CDR1 MNHNS, CDR2 SASEGT. The CDR3 region has the DNA TGTGCCAGCAGTGACAGGGTCACTGAAGCTTTCTTT. Amino acids: CASSDRVTEAFF.

This chain uses TRBV5-8 with TRBJ1-1; D is undetermined. Trimming shortened V by 3 bases and J by 0 bases, and 15 bases separated the two germline ends. Germline V CDR1 and CDR2: SGHTS, YDEGEE. The CDR3 totals 16 residues. In DNA, the CDR3 is TGTGCCAGCAGCTCATATCCGGACTACCTGAACACTGAAGCTTTCTTT. Translation gives CASSSYPDYLNTEAFF.

The chain combines TRBV6-5 with TRBJ1-2; D unclear. V was clipped by 5 bases and J by 5 bases, with 9 bases between them. There are 12 residues in the CDR3. Germline V gene sequence: CDR1 MNHEY, CDR2 SVGAGI. The CDR3 nucleotides are TGTGCCAGCAGTCCCGGAGAGTATGGCTACACCTTC. This translates into CASSPGEYGYTF.

This chain connects TRBV5-6 to TRBJ1-2; a possible D gene is TRBD1 (5 bases). The V gene lost 1 base and the J gene lost 2 bases, with 9 bases spanning the gap. The CDR3 is 14 residues long. Germline CDR1 is SGHDT and CDR2 is YYEEEE. The CDR3 DNA sequence: TGTGCCAGCAGCTTGCGGGGGAACAACTATGGCTACACCTTC. Encoded protein: CASSLRGNNYGYTF.

The V gene is TRBV18, the J gene TRBJ2-7; a weak D match, TRBD2 (6 bases). The CDR3 sequence is 16 residues long. Germline V gene lookup returns CDR1 KGHSH and CDR2 LQKENI. V was cut by 4 bases and J by 2 bases, with 18 bases left in between. CDR3 protein: CASSLRGMTAAYEQYF. The CDR3 DNA follows: TGTGCCAGCTCACTCCGGGGGATGACAGCAGCCTACGAGCAGTACTTC.

J is TRBJ2-5 and V is TRBV4-2, with 9 bases that match TRBD2. This CDR3 has 17 residues. Germline CDR1 and CDR2: LGHNA and YNFKEQ. V gave up 1 base and J gave up 2 bases; unmatched junction bases: 8. The CDR3 here is CASSQVRAGGAQETQYF. The CDR3 bases are TGTGCCAGCAGCCAAGTGCGAGCGGGGGGCGCACAAGAGACCCAGTACTTC.

J is TRBJ1-2 and V is TRBV28; D uncertain. The CDR3 sequence is 14 residues long. The germline V gene encodes CDR1 MDHEN and CDR2 SYDVKM. V was shortened by 2 bases and J by 0 bases, with 7 bases between the two germline ends. CDR3 amino acids: CASSLGPANYGYTF. CDR3 coding DNA: TGTGCCAGCAGTTTAGGGCCCGCTAACTATGGCTACACCTTC.

The V and J genes are TRBV18 and TRBJ1-4; TRBD1 might be the D (5 bases). The V gene's germline CDR1 is KGHSH and CDR2 LQKENI. The CDR3 consists of 15 residues. The V and J ends lost 3 bases and 5 bases respectively, with 13 bases between them. In DNA form, the CDR3 reads TGTGCCAGCTCACCTAGGGGCACTACCAATGAAAAACTGTTTTTT. It translates to CASSPRGTTNEKLFF.

The rearrangement links TRBV11-2 to TRBJ1-2; D call uncertain. The CDR3 length is 15 residues. Germline V gene data show CDR1 as SGHAT and CDR2 as FQNNGV. Trimming left V 4 bases short and J 8 bases short, with 20 bases between. CDR3 region: CASSSPRRGRLGYTF. In DNA form, the CDR3 reads TGTGCCAGCAGCTCCCCCCGCCGGGGAAGGTTAGGCTACACCTTC.

This chain connects TRBV5-1 to TRBJ2-5; 10 bases are shared with TRBD1. Per germline, CDR1 SGHRS and CDR2 YFSETQ. CDR3 length equals 15 residues. The junction had 5 bases not matched to a gene; V was cut back by 1 base and J by 5 bases. This CDR3 reads CASSLTTGGSETQYF. The CDR3 coding sequence is TGCGCCAGCAGCTTGACGACAGGGGGCTCCGAGACCCAGTACTTC.

The rearrangement uses TRBV11-3 and TRBJ1-5; D ambiguous. Germline CDR1 and CDR2: SGHNT and YENEEA. CDR3 length: 15 amino acids. Trimming cost V 5 bases and J 4 bases, with 15 bases left between them. The CDR3 DNA reads as TGTGCCAGCAGCCAGGAGAGGGAAAGTAATCAGCCCCAGCATTTT. The encoded protein is CASSQERESNQPQHF.

This chain links TRBV20-1 with TRBJ1-1; D is unclear. Trimming cost V 7 bases and J 6 bases, with 9 bases left between them. There are 10 residues in the CDR3. CDR1 is DFQATT, CDR2 SNEGSKA, per germline (reference sequence). CDR3 loop: CSGGGPEAFF. The CDR3 DNA is TGCAGTGGTGGCGGTCCTGAAGCTTTCTTT.

The rearrangement links TRBV29-1 to TRBJ2-3; 7 bases map to TRBD1. Unmatched junction bases numbered 16, after V lost 7 bases and J lost 0 bases. Germline lookup yields CDR1 SQVTM and CDR2 ANQGSEA. CDR3 length equals 17 residues. CDR3 bases: TGCAGCGCGCGGTGGGGGCAGGGGGTTTCTAGCACAGATACGCAGTATTTT. Translation gives CSARWGQGVSSTDTQYF.

To note about this clone: This sample includes further DNA sequences coding for the same CDR3. V usage is TRBV6-5 and J usage is TRBJ2-7; 9 bases line up with TRBD1. V lost 0 bases and J lost 2; bases outside the gene matches: 2. The CDR3 is 15 amino acids. In germline, CDR1 is MNHEY, CDR2 SVGAGI. The CDR3 nucleotides read TGTGCCAGCAGTTACTCCGGGACAGGGCCCTACGAGCAGTACTTC. Protein: CASSYSGTGPYEQYF.

The chain is built from TRBV9 and TRBJ2-1; 7 bases map to TRBD2. Germline V gene lookup returns CDR1 SGDLS and CDR2 YYNGEE. V lost 3 bases to trimming and J lost 14 bases; unmatched junction nucleotides: 8. The CDR3 covers 12 residues. CDR3 nucleotides: TGTGCCAGCAGCGCGGGGGGAGGGGAGAAGTTCTTC. Protein sequence: CASSAGGGEKFF.

The chain has TRBV5-1 and TRBJ2-7, with D possibly matching TRBD2 (6 bases). The CDR3 has 15 amino acids. Per germline, CDR1 SGHRS and CDR2 YFSETQ. V was shortened by 0 bases and J by 4 bases, with 14 bases between the two germline ends. In nucleotides, the CDR3 is TGCGCCAGCAGCTTGGACAGCTCAGGAGGGTACGAGCAGTACTTC. It specifies CASSLDSSGGYEQYF.